These 3 T cell receptor beta chains were all obtained from the same sample, sequenced in a study of neurological immune-mediated disorders (dated by TCRdb to about 2019). The library was generated by 5' RACE. TCRdb names Illumina HiSeq 2500 as the instrument used. TCRdb redid the processing of the public reads, applying fastp at Q25 and MiXCR, and retained in-frame beta chains. Every entry covers one CDR3 protein and lists the most common genes and DNA from its rows. This sample holds about 59,000 distinct CDR3 sequences; 10% to 15% were observed only once. Together, the top ten hold about 10% of the sample. The sequenced sample consisted of PBMCs. Source of these receptors: an older woman with HTLV-1-associated myelopathy (HAM/TSP).

The V and J genes are TRBV7-2 and TRBJ2-7; TRBD2 matches 10 bases. CDR3 length equals 16 residues. Trimming removed 3 bases from V and 6 bases from J; junction bases left unmatched: 11. Germline V lookup: CDR1 SGHTA, CDR2 FQGNSA. In DNA, the CDR3 is TGTGCCAGCAGCTTGGTCAGCGGGAGGGCCATGGGCGAGCAGTACTTC. Protein product: CASSLVSGRAMGEQYF.

This clonotype was seen ten or more times. The gene calls are TRBV6-5 and TRBJ1-1; no clear D. The CDR3 totals 14 residues. Germline CDR1 reads MNHEY; CDR2 reads SVGAGI. V shed 6 bases and J shed 0 bases, with 11 bases lying between them. CDR3 amino acids: CASSRNPLNTEAFF. CDR3 nucleotides: TGTGCCAGCAGCCGGAATCCCTTGAACACTGAAGCTTTCTTT.

J is TRBJ2-2 and V is TRBV9; the match to TRBD2 covers 7 bases. V shed 1 base and J 5 bases; nucleotides not matched to a gene: 8. Germline V lookup: CDR1 SGDLS, CDR2 YYNGEE. The CDR3 sequence is 16 residues long. CDR3 bases: TGTGCCAGCAGCGTATTGGGGGAGGGTTGGACCGGGGAGCTGTTTTTT. It yields the protein CASSVLGEGWTGELFF.